This entry describes one T cell receptor (beta chain). One junction end does not reproduce the germline sequence, and a read error may be involved. As originally analysed: By means of reference gene primer amplification, nucleated cell counts were estimated. Sequencing used immunoSEQ multiplex PCR; TCRdb keeps in-frame clones, though not all of them. V, J and clone size reflect that table, while D and trimming were determined from the DNA. The table includes about 310,000 clones, roughly 89% detected once. The CDR3 has 16 residues. In germline, CDR1 is SSHAT, CDR2 FNYEAQ (reference sequence). The data are from a study of blood T cell repertoires in COVID-19.

The sample taken for sequencing was peripheral blood. The chain employs TRBV7-7 and TRBJ2-2; 7 bases are a match to TRBD1. This TCR came from a woman aged 40 to 50 with COVID-19, enrolled during active disease. This CDR3 reads CASSLGDRLNTGELFF. CDR3 sequence (DNA): TGTGCTAGCAGCTTAGGGGACAGACTCAACACCGGGGAGCTGTTTTTT.